These 2 T cell receptor beta chains were sequenced from one sample in a study of metastatic and nonmetastatic thyroid tumors (TCRdb year 2020). No treatment had been received by any patient before thyroid surgery. The method behind the library was PCR. The sample was run on an Illumina HiSeq 4000. TCRdb reran the public reads through fastp at Q25 and MiXCR, keeping productive beta chains. The sample profile shows 6,000 to 9,000 clones; around 30% of them were found once. The top ten constitute 40% to 45% of the sample. Material for sequencing was tumor tissue. Receptors were obtained from a male donor with papillary thyroid cancer or a benign thyroid nodule (not recorded which). Some clones in this sample may be carry-over from other donors' samples.

This clone is medium-sized. The CDR3 region is CASSRLGPLNTEAFF. The CDR3 DNA reads TGTGCCAGCAGTCGTTTGGGACCGTTGAACACTGAAGCTTTCTTT. The V gene is TRBV6-1, the J gene TRBJ1-1, with D possibly matching TRBD1 (5 bases). The length of the CDR3 is 15 residues. The germline gives CDR1 MNHNS, CDR2 SASEGT. The V end lost 5 bases, the J end lost 0 bases, and 13 bases lay between the germline ends.

The chain couples TRBV6-5 to TRBJ2-1; D unclear. Trimming left V 0 bases short and J 8 bases short, with 11 bases between. This CDR3 is 14 amino acids long. Germline values: CDR1 MNHEY, CDR2 SVGAGI. CDR3 in amino acids: CASSYSSGRDEQFF. Written as DNA, the CDR3 is TGTGCCAGCAGTTACTCGTCAGGTCGGGATGAGCAGTTCTTC.